This entry concerns a single T cell receptor (beta chain). Its antigen remains unidentified. As the CDR3 is not closed by the conserved phenylalanine or tryptophan, this likely results from a read error. The entry originates in a study of tumor-infiltrating lymphocytes in primary liver carcinoma. Overall study results and limits: The study found tumor-adjacent and tumor-blood pairs overlapped less than tumor region pairs. Only around 7.5-25% of top clones occurred in all five tumor regions.

Priming with a constant-region primer yielded TCR beta cDNA from roughly 490 ng total RNA. Three nested multiplex PCR rounds, a slightly modified ARM-PCR method, built the TCR beta libraries. Forward primers for TRBV1-TRBV30 and a C-beta reverse primer served the first two PCR rounds, at about 11 cycles each. TCRdb analysed the multiplex PCR reads with MiXCR anew, one entry per CDR3 protein. The sample consists of 55,000 to 70,000 distinct CDR3 sequences, 65% to 80% of them appearing once. Between roughly 20 and 31 mg of unsorted bulk tissue served as the source from which RNA and DNA were co-extracted. The sampling covered five separate regions of each tumor. Germline values: CDR1 SGHNT, CDR2 YENEEA. The CDR3 is 13 amino acids. The germline V and J ends were trimmed by 3 bases and 12 bases, with 15 bases remaining between them.

V is TRBV11-3 and J is TRBJ2-1; perhaps TRBD2 as D (5 bases). This TCR was sampled from a man aged 35-49 years with primary liver carcinoma and hepatitis B virus infection. The sequenced material came from liver tumor tissue from sampling region 2. Subset here: tumor region T2, inferior pole. The CDR3, as DNA: TGTGCCAGCAGCTTCCGTGGGCCCGGACTGCAGTTCTCC. This sequence encodes CASSFRGPGLQFS.